This passage covers 23 T cell receptor beta chains from one sample sequenced in a study of CD8+CD57+ T cells in acquired aplastic anemia. All patients picked for sequencing had shown, by flow cytometry, an expansion of CD8+CD57+ cells. TCR beta VDJ and CDR3 profiles were obtained from a genomic DNA template. TCRdb reprocessed the reads via MiXCR and lists one record per CDR3 protein. The sample yields under 350,000 distinct CDR3 sequences, approximately 58% seen once. Specimen: sorted CD4+, CD8+, or CD8+CD57+ T cells (not recorded which) from PBMCs. The source is a human donor with aplastic anemia.

The chain couples TRBV18 to TRBJ1-1; D unresolved. CDR1 and CDR2 (germline): KGHSH, LQKENI. V lost 2 bases, J lost 0 bases, and 13 bases lay in between. This CDR3 has 16 amino acids. CDR3 bases: TGTGCCAGCTCACCAAATAGACAAAAAATGAACACTGAAGCTTTCTTT. Translation: CASSPNRQKMNTEAFF.

This clonotype was observed at least ten times. J is TRBJ2-3 and V is TRBV9; weak D call: TRBD2 (7 bases). With 0 bases removed from V and 2 bases from J, the gap between germline ends came to 13 bases. CDR1 SGDLS and CDR2 YYNGEE come from the germline V gene. The CDR3 extends over 16 amino acids. The CDR3 DNA follows: TGTGCCAGCAGCGTAGCTGAAGCGGGACACACAGATACGCAGTATTTT. Translation: CASSVAEAGHTDTQYF.

The CDR3 sequence is CSARLWDTYGYTF. CDR3 in DNA: TGCAGTGCTAGACTATGGGACACGTATGGCTACACCTTC. This chain joins TRBV20-1 and TRBJ1-2; perhaps TRBD1 as D (6 bases). V lost 2 bases, J lost 5 bases, and 12 bases lay in between. The CDR3 is made up of 13 amino acids. The germline gives CDR1 DFQATT, CDR2 SNEGSKA (reference sequence).

This chain uses TRBV5-6 with TRBJ2-3, with 12 bases fitting TRBD2. Germline-derived CDR1 and CDR2 are SGHDT and YYEEEE. V lost 3 bases, J lost 2 bases, and 4 bases stayed unmatched. CDR3 length: 16 amino acids. The CDR3 sequence: CASSSLAGGFTDTQYF. Written as DNA, the CDR3 is TGTGCCAGCAGCTCTCTAGCGGGGGGGTTCACAGATACGCAGTATTTT. The complete variable domain, with remaining parts taken from reference TRBV5-6 and TRBJ2-3, reads DAGVTQSPTHLIKTRGQQVTLRCSPKSGHDTVSWYQQALGQGPQFIFQYYEEEERQRGNFPDRFSGHQFPNYSSELNVNALLLGDSALYLCASSSLAGGFTDTQYFGPGTRLTVL.

This clonotype was counted ten times or more. CDR3 coding DNA: TGTGCCAGCAGCTGGGGACAGGGACAGGGCTACGAGCAGTACTTC. Amino acids: CASSWGQGQGYEQYF. The rearrangement links TRBV7-2 to TRBJ2-7; TRBD1 aligns across 9 bases. This CDR3 has 15 residues. J was trimmed by 3 bases and V by 4 bases; bases with no gene match: 7. Per germline, CDR1 SGHTA and CDR2 FQGNSA.

This clonotype was recorded at least ten times. The chain carries TRBV6-1 and TRBJ2-1, with D unclear. Germline lookup yields CDR1 MNHNS and CDR2 SASEGT. The V end was cut by 2 bases, the J end by 1 base, with 0 bases between. The CDR3 length is 12 residues. Written as DNA, the CDR3 is TGTGCCAGCAGTGAATCCTACAATGAGCAGTTCTTC. Its protein is CASSESYNEQFF.

The rearrangement uses TRBV5-8 and TRBJ2-5; D possibly uses TRBD1 or TRBD2 (5 bases each). Germline-derived CDR1 and CDR2 are SGHTS and YDEGEE. This CDR3 is 14 amino acids long. V was trimmed by 0 bases and J by 5 bases, leaving 11 bases between them. The CDR3 DNA follows: TGTGCCAGCAGCTTGGAGAACGGGGCCGAGACCCAGTACTTC. Protein sequence: CASSLENGAETQYF. Full variable domain (outside the CDR3, taken from reference TRBV5-8 and TRBJ2-5): EAGVTQSPTHLIKTRGQQATLRCSPISGHTSVYWYQQALGLGLQFLLWYDEGEERNRGNFPPRFSGRQFPNYSSELNVNALELEDSALYLCASSLENGAETQYFGPGTRLLVL.

The CDR3 is CATIQERSKETQYF. CDR3 sequence (DNA): TGTGCCACCATCCAAGAGAGAAGCAAAGAGACCCAGTACTTC. The chain links TRBV24-1 to TRBJ2-5, with D unresolved. Germline V gives CDR1 KGHDR, CDR2 SFDVKD. V lost 8 bases and J lost 3, with 15 bases in between. The CDR3 runs 14 residues.

For this clonotype: At one end the junction does not follow the germline gene, possibly because of a read error. The chain has TRBV10-3 and TRBJ1-5, with D possibly being TRBD1 (6 bases). CDR3 length: 16 residues. Germline lookup yields CDR1 ENHRY and CDR2 SYGVKD. In DNA form, the CDR3 reads TGTGCCATCAGTGAGACGGGGGCCCTCGTGGGGAAACCCCAACATTTT. This codes for CAISETGALVGKPQHF.

Remarks on this clonotype: Compared with germline, one end of the junction differs, possibly owing to a read error. The V call is TRBV5-1, the J call TRBJ2-5; TRBD2 aligns across 8 bases. The CDR3 is 16 amino acids. Looked up from germline, CDR1 is SGHRS and CDR2 is YFSETQ. The CDR3 reads CASSLLGTRYQETQYF. CDR3 in DNA: TGTGCCAGCAGCTTGCTCGGGACTAGGTACCAAGAGACCCAGTACTTC.

The chain links TRBV20-1 to TRBJ2-2; no definite D call. Germline V gene sequence: CDR1 DFQATT, CDR2 SNEGSKA (reference sequence). The CDR3 runs to 13 residues. Trimming removed 1 base from V and 4 bases from J, with 7 bases in between. The CDR3 nucleotides are TGCAGTGCTAGAGTTTCGGGCACCGGGGAGCTGTTTTTT. This gives the protein CSARVSGTGELFF.

This clonotype has at least ten counts. V and J are TRBV20-1 and TRBJ2-7, with 7 bases lining up with TRBD2. V shed 3 bases, J shed 4 bases, and the junction held 12 bases outside the gene matches. This CDR3 comprises 15 residues. Germline V gene data show CDR1 as DFQATT and CDR2 as SNEGSKA (reference sequence). Here the CDR3 DNA reads TGCAGTGCTAGCGCGTCCCCCTCCGGGAGGTACGAGCAGTACTTC. It yields the protein CSASASPSGRYEQYF.

The rearrangement links TRBV24-1 to TRBJ2-1; 12 bases are shared with TRBD2. V was clipped by 2 bases and J by 10 bases; unmatched bases: 5. Germline CDR1 KGHDR, CDR2 SFDVKD. This CDR3 comprises 15 residues. CDR3 in amino acids: CATSDSMTSGREQFF. The CDR3 DNA is TGTGCCACCAGTGATTCGATGACTAGCGGGAGAGAGCAGTTCTTC.

The chain uses TRBV9 and TRBJ2-5, with TRBD2 as a possible D gene (5 bases). The germline V and J ends were trimmed by 2 bases and 5 bases, with 13 bases remaining between them. CDR1 SGDLS and CDR2 YYNGEE come from the germline V gene. CDR3 length equals 14 residues. CDR3 nucleotide sequence: TGTGCCAGCAGCGTCGGCGGCGGGTTGGAGACCCAGTACTTC. This codes for CASSVGGGLETQYF.

This clonotype was detected ten times or more. The chain has TRBV12-3 or TRBV12-4 and TRBJ1-3; possibly TRBD1 for D (5 bases). CDR3 size: 14 residues. V was cut by 6 bases and J by 4 bases, with 13 bases left in between. The CDR3, as DNA: TGTGCCAGCAGCCCCGGGGGATCCGGAAACACCATATATTTT. Translation gives CASSPGGSGNTIYF.

This clonotype has more than one count but fewer than ten. The chain combines TRBV5-1 with TRBJ2-1; TRBD2 matches at 8 bases. Germline assignment: CDR1 SGHRS and CDR2 YFSETQ. This CDR3 spans 14 amino acids. The trim removed 1 base at V and 6 bases at J, leaving 3 bases unmatched. The CDR3 loop reads CASSLLGGVNEQFF. CDR3 coding DNA: TGCGCCAGCAGCTTGCTCGGGGGGGTCAATGAGCAGTTCTTC. The full variable domain, completed using reference TRBV5-1 and TRBJ2-1, is KAGVTQTPRYLIKTRGQQVTLSCSPISGHRSVSWYQQTPGQGLQFLFEYFSETQRNKGNFPGRFSGRQFSNSRSEMNVSTLELGDSALYLCASSLLGGVNEQFFGPGTRLTVL.

With respect to this clonotype: Germline is not matched at one junction end, which may reflect a read error. This chain links TRBV15 with TRBJ2-7; D is unresolved. The CDR3 contains 13 residues. From germline, CDR1 is LNHNV and CDR2 YYDKDF (reference sequence). This chain's CDR3 is CATGRGLSYEQCF. CDR3 nucleotide sequence: TGTGCCACCGGCAGAGGTCTCTCCTACGAGCAGTGCTTC.

The gene calls are TRBV5-1 and TRBJ1-2, with 9 positions matching TRBD1. The CDR3 runs 14 residues. J lost 7 bases, V lost 0 bases, and 4 bases had no gene match. Germline assignment: CDR1 SGHRS and CDR2 YFSETQ. Here the CDR3 reads CASSLVGQGSGYTF. CDR3 sequence (DNA): TGCGCCAGCAGCTTGGTGGGACAGGGTAGTGGCTACACCTTC.

A remark on this clonotype: A read error may produce the germline difference seen at one junction end. The chain has TRBV7-9 and TRBJ2-3; TRBD2 might be the D (5 bases). The CDR3 sequence is 15 residues long. Germline loops: CDR1 SEHNR, CDR2 FQNEAQ (reference sequence). The CDR3 loop reads CASSVAAVSTDTQYF. As DNA, the CDR3 is TGTGCCAGCAGCGTAGCAGCGGTTAGCACAGATACGCAGTATTTT.

This clonotype was seen only a few times. The rearrangement links TRBV7-2 to TRBJ2-1; D gene uncertain. The CDR3 totals 11 residues. V was trimmed by 7 bases and J by 10 bases, leaving 11 bases between them. Germline V gene sequence: CDR1 SGHTA, CDR2 FQGNSA. Here the CDR3 reads CASTTYREQFF. For the CDR3, the DNA is TGTGCCAGCACCACTTACCGGGAGCAGTTCTTC.

The chain combines TRBV2 with TRBJ1-2, with 9 nucleotides matching TRBD1. V dropped 2 bases and J dropped 5; count of bases not matched to a gene: 9. CDR1 and CDR2 (germline): SNHLY, FYNNEI. The CDR3 covers 16 residues. Written as DNA, the CDR3 is TGTGCCAGCAGTGAATTTACGGGACAGGGAGGGTATGGCTACACCTTC. It is translated as CASSEFTGQGGYGYTF.

This clonotype was observed a single time. The gene calls are TRBV6-6 and TRBJ1-3; D remains unclear. This CDR3 comprises 11 residues. Germline loops: CDR1 MNHNY, CDR2 SVGAGI (reference sequence). Trimming cost V 2 bases and J 8 bases, with 4 bases left between them. The CDR3 DNA reads as TGTGCCAGCAGTTACGACGACACCATATATTTT. Amino acids: CASSYDDTIYF.

CDR3 residues: CASSLEGDQPQETQYF. CDR3 nucleotide sequence: TGCGCCAGCAGCTTGGAGGGGGATCAGCCCCAAGAGACCCAGTACTTC. The rearrangement uses TRBV5-1 and TRBJ2-5, with a tentative D call TRBD1 (6 bases). V was trimmed by 0 bases and J by 1 base, leaving 13 bases between them. Germline lookup yields CDR1 SGHRS and CDR2 YFSETQ. The CDR3 loop spans 16 amino acids. The complete variable domain, with remaining parts taken from reference TRBV5-1 and TRBJ2-5, reads KAGVTQTPRYLIKTRGQQVTLSCSPISGHRSVSWYQQTPGQGLQFLFEYFSETQRNKGNFPGRFSGRQFSNSRSEMNVSTLELGDSALYLCASSLEGDQPQETQYFGPGTRLLVL.